The 26 T cell receptor beta chains given below trace back to one sample, sequenced in a study of shared T cell receptors in the human thymus. TCRdb keeps only in-frame clones here, not all; method: immunoSEQ multiplex PCR. The table shows hundreds of thousands of clones, with roughly 85% occurring only once. The same sample was also used in a study of human thymus T cells.

The sequenced material came from thymocytes. Receptors were obtained from a girl under three years old with a congenital heart defect.

The chain employs TRBV6-1 and TRBJ1-1; D remains ambiguous. V lost 6 bases, J lost 10 bases, and 21 bases lay in between. The CDR3 contains 14 residues. CDR1 and CDR2 from the germline V gene are MNHNS and SASEGT. CDR3 nucleotides: TGTGCCAGCAGAGGAGGGAGGGTCTGGGGTGGAGCTTTCTTT. Protein: CASRGGRVWGGAFF.

Here the CDR3 reads CASSSPTGQGPTGVGNQPQHF. CDR3 bases: TGTGCCAGCAGTTCCCCAACGGGACAGGGTCCTACCGGGGTCGGCAATCAGCCCCAGCATTTT. This chain joins TRBV28 and TRBJ1-5, with TRBD1 identical over 9 bases. This CDR3 contains 21 residues. Germline CDR1 MDHEN, CDR2 SYDVKM. The V gene end was trimmed by 4 bases and the J gene end by 2 bases; junction bases not matched to a gene: 21.

In nucleotides, the CDR3 is TGTGCCAGCAGACACCACCCGGGACAGGGATCCTACGAGCAGTACTTC. Translation: CASRHHPGQGSYEQYF. V gene TRBV28 combines with J gene TRBJ2-7; 9 bases map to TRBD1. V was clipped by 6 bases and J by 1 base; unmatched bases: 10. This CDR3 comprises 16 residues. Germline CDR1 MDHEN, CDR2 SYDVKM.

The rearrangement links TRBV7-9 to TRBJ1-2, with D unclear. CDR1 and CDR2 from the germline V gene are SEHNR and FQNEAQ (reference sequence). Trimming pared 0 bases from V and 2 bases from J, leaving 10 bases between. This CDR3 region has 15 residues. CDR3 coding DNA: TGTGCCAGCAGCTTAGCTCATGGCAGAAACTATGGCTACACCTTC. The encoded protein is CASSLAHGRNYGYTF.

The V gene is TRBV2, the J gene TRBJ1-4, with no clear D. CDR1 SNHLY and CDR2 FYNNEI come from the germline V gene. This CDR3 has 16 amino acids. Between the trimmed V and J ends, which lost 6 bases and 3 bases, there was a span of 17 bases. The CDR3 DNA is TGTGCCAGCAGGAACCGGGGAAGGAACGCTAATGAAAAACTGTTTTTT. Its protein is CASRNRGRNANEKLFF.

A note on this clone: An end of the junction differs from the germline gene, which may be a read error. The V call is TRBV7-2, the J call TRBJ1-5; weak D call: TRBD1 (6 bases). The CDR3 is made up of 14 amino acids. Germline lookup yields CDR1 SGHTA and CDR2 FQGNSA. The CDR3 is CASSLYRAHQPQHF. CDR3 nucleotide sequence: TGTGCCAGCAGCCTTTACAGGGCCCATCAACCCCAGCATTTT.

The chain has TRBV30 and TRBJ2-1; 8 nucleotides match TRBD1. Germline lookup yields CDR1 GTSNPN and CDR2 SVGIG (reference sequence). The CDR3 runs 17 residues. The J segment lost 3 bases and the V segment lost 5 bases, leaving 15 bases of the junction unmatched. The DNA of the CDR3 is TGTGCCTGGGCGCCAGGGGGCAGGGGGCTTCACTACAATGAGCAGTTCTTC. This codes for CAWAPGGRGLHYNEQFF.

This chain links TRBV5-5 with TRBJ1-1; a weak D match, TRBD1 (5 bases). This CDR3 contains 14 residues. V shed 6 bases and J shed 1 base, with 13 bases lying between them. Germline V gives CDR1 SGHKS, CDR2 YYEKEE (reference sequence). DNA for the CDR3: TGTGCCAGCACCTTCTTTGGGGCGAACACTGAAGCTTTCTTT. It encodes CASTFFGANTEAFF.

The chain employs TRBV10-1 and TRBJ2-1, with 7 bases lining up with TRBD1. This CDR3 spans 12 amino acids. In germline, CDR1 is WNHNN, CDR2 SYGVQD (reference sequence). The V gene end was trimmed by 9 bases and the J gene end by 14 bases; junction bases not matched to a gene: 13. The CDR3 spells CARYRGFSREFF. The CDR3, as DNA: TGCGCCAGATACAGGGGATTTTCCAGGGAGTTCTTC.

The chain links TRBV7-9 to TRBJ1-1; D remains unclear. From germline, CDR1 is SEHNR and CDR2 FQNEAQ (reference sequence). V lost 5 bases and J lost 5, with 24 bases in between. The CDR3 is 17 residues long. CDR3 sequence reads: CASSKFVGRVCWTEAFF. The CDR3 DNA follows: TGTGCCAGCAGCAAATTTGTGGGGAGGGTGTGTTGGACTGAAGCTTTCTTT.

This chain's CDR3 is CASSLEQGAEGTQYF. The CDR3 bases are TGCGCCAGCAGCTTGGAACAGGGGGCTGAGGGGACCCAGTACTTC. This chain links TRBV5-1 with TRBJ2-5; 9 positions match TRBD1. V lost 0 bases, J lost 7 bases, and 7 bases stayed unmatched. Germline V lookup: CDR1 SGHRS, CDR2 YFSETQ. The CDR3 consists of 15 residues.

This clone was detected only once. CDR3 sequence reads: CASSHPETRVPRSYNEQFF. Written as DNA, the CDR3 is TGCGCCAGCAGCCATCCCGAAACTCGAGTCCCACGGTCCTACAATGAGCAGTTCTTC. The chain couples TRBV4-1 to TRBJ2-1; no firm D call. This CDR3 is built from 19 residues. The V and J ends lost 3 bases and 1 base respectively, with 22 bases between them. Germline CDR1 MGHRA, CDR2 YSYEKL.

V usage is TRBV18 and J usage is TRBJ2-5; 11 bases match TRBD2. CDR1 and CDR2 from the germline V gene are KGHSH and LQKENI. Germline trimming cut 0 bases from V and 6 bases from J; bases unmatched to any gene: 12. This CDR3 has 18 amino acids. The CDR3 protein is CASSPPLAGDILRKTQYF. The CDR3 DNA sequence: TGTGCCAGCTCACCACCACTAGCGGGGGACATCTTAAGGAAGACCCAGTACTTC.

The chain recombines TRBV7-9 with TRBJ1-2, with TRBD1 matching 9 bases. Germline V gene data show CDR1 as SEHNR and CDR2 as FQNEAQ (reference sequence). With V trimmed by 5 bases and J by 2 bases, 6 bases remained unmatched. The CDR3 length is 15 residues. The CDR3: CASSTWTGENYGYTF. The CDR3 DNA reads as TGTGCCAGCAGCACTTGGACAGGGGAAAACTATGGCTACACCTTC.

V usage is TRBV19 and J usage is TRBJ1-5, with TRBD1 identical over 12 bases. The CDR3 extends over 19 amino acids. Per the germline V gene, CDR1 is LNHDA and CDR2 is SQIVND (reference sequence). V lost 4 bases to trimming and J lost 1 base; unmatched junction nucleotides: 11. The chain's CDR3 is CASSKNPGQGAGSNQPQHF. The CDR3 bases are TGTGCCAGTAGTAAAAATCCGGGACAGGGGGCTGGGAGCAATCAGCCCCAGCATTTT.

The rearrangement joins TRBV5-5 to TRBJ2-7; 7 nucleotides match TRBD1. The J segment lost 7 bases and the V segment lost 1 base, leaving 11 bases of the junction unmatched. This CDR3 has 15 residues. The V gene's germline CDR1 is SGHKS and CDR2 YYEKEE (reference sequence). For the CDR3, the DNA is TGTGCCAGCAGCTTGCTGGGACAGTCCCTTTTGGAGCAGTACTTC. The encoded protein is CASSLLGQSLLEQYF.

This chain connects TRBV7-2 to TRBJ2-3; 7 bases are a match to TRBD2. This CDR3 is built from 17 residues. CDR1 is SGHTA and CDR2 is FQGNSA in the germline V gene. After removal of 1 base from V and 1 base from J, the junction contained 8 bases not matched to a gene. CDR3 loop: CASSLDKLGGGTDTQYF. DNA of the CDR3: TGTGCCAGCAGCTTAGATAAGCTGGGGGGGGGCACAGATACGCAGTATTTT.

The genes are TRBV25-1 and TRBJ1-2, with TRBD1 identical over 9 bases. The CDR3 length is 13 residues. Germline CDR1 reads MGHDK; CDR2 reads SYGVNS. V lost 6 bases and J lost 6; bases outside the gene matches: 5. CDR3: CASSIGTGNGYTF. The CDR3 coding sequence is TGTGCCAGCAGCATAGGGACAGGGAATGGCTACACCTTC.

A single count supports this clone. The J gene is TRBJ1-3, the V gene TRBV6-5; tentative D call: TRBD1 (6 bases). There are 14 residues in the CDR3. The ends were cut back, 5 bases at V and 4 bases at J, with 12 bases in the middle. The germline CDR1 and CDR2 sequences are MNHEY and SVGAGI. CDR3: CASSPGTRGNTIYF. The CDR3 nucleotides are TGTGCCAGCAGTCCCGGGACAAGGGGAAACACCATATATTTT.

V and J are TRBV5-1 and TRBJ2-1; 12 bases fit TRBD2. Germline loops: CDR1 SGHRS, CDR2 YFSETQ. J lost 12 bases, V lost 3 bases, and 16 bases had no gene match. This CDR3 has 17 amino acids. CDR3 DNA: TGCGCCAGCAGCTCGGGCTATGGATCTAGCGGGGGGGACATGCAGTTCTTC. This codes for CASSSGYGSSGGDMQFF. The full variable domain, completed using reference TRBV5-1 and TRBJ2-1, is KAGVTQTPRYLIKTRGQQVTLSCSPISGHRSVSWYQQTPGQGLQFLFEYFSETQRNKGNFPGRFSGRQFSNSRSEMNVSTLELGDSALYLCASSSGYGSSGGDMQFFGPGTRLTVL.

This chain connects TRBV30 to TRBJ2-1, with 8 bases lining up with TRBD2. Trimming cost V 2 bases and J 7 bases; bases outside gene matches: 7. This CDR3 has 14 residues. CDR1 and CDR2 (germline): GTSNPN, SVGIG (reference sequence). The CDR3 spells CAWSPKRGRNEQFF. In DNA, the CDR3 is TGTGCCTGGAGTCCAAAGCGGGGGAGGAATGAGCAGTTCTTC.

The chain uses TRBV7-2 and TRBJ1-1; possible D gene TRBD1, 5 bases. Trimming took 2 bases from V and 1 from J, leaving 8 bases between them. This CDR3 is built from 14 residues. Germline V CDR1 and CDR2: SGHTA, FQGNSA. Here the CDR3 DNA reads TGTGCCAGCAGCTTACAGGGAGGGAACACTGAAGCTTTCTTT. Its protein is CASSLQGGNTEAFF.

This rearrangement joins TRBV5-4 to TRBJ1-1; D is perhaps TRBD1 (6 bases). Germline V lookup: CDR1 SGHNT, CDR2 YYREEE (reference sequence). The V end was cut by 3 bases, the J end by 1 base, with 13 bases between. CDR3 length equals 15 residues. This CDR3 is CASSSPQGANTEAFF. DNA of the CDR3: TGTGCCAGCAGCTCGCCACAGGGTGCGAACACTGAAGCTTTCTTT.

This chain joins TRBV28 and TRBJ2-7, with 7 positions matching TRBD1. J lost 6 bases, V lost 6 bases, and 11 bases had no gene match. Germline V gene sequence: CDR1 MDHEN, CDR2 SYDVKM. This CDR3 has 14 residues. CDR3 DNA: TGTGCCAGCAGCGCCGGCCAGGGGGAGAGCGAGCAGTACTTC. As protein: CASSAGQGESEQYF.

This rearrangement joins TRBV5-6 to TRBJ1-4, with D perhaps matching TRBD1 (5 bases). This CDR3 comprises 15 residues. Looked up from germline, CDR1 is SGHDT and CDR2 is YYEEEE. V was trimmed by 4 bases and J by 6 bases, leaving 16 bases between them. For the CDR3, the DNA is TGTGCCAGCAGCGGCGGGTTTCGGGGGGATGAAAAACTGTTTTTT. It is translated as CASSGGFRGDEKLFF.

The chain is built from TRBV7-9 and TRBJ1-2; 9 bases line up with TRBD1. The V segment lost 5 bases and the J segment 4 bases; nucleotides outside the gene matches: 8. The CDR3 consists of 15 residues. Germline V gene data show CDR1 as SEHNR and CDR2 as FQNEAQ (reference sequence). CDR3 protein: CASSGPTGGGYGYTF. In nucleotides, the CDR3 is TGTGCCAGCAGCGGTCCTACAGGGGGCGGCTATGGCTACACCTTC.